The T cell receptor beta chain under discussion was sequenced for a study of control samples from healthy donors and cancer patients. The CDR3 is made up of 16 amino acids. Between the trimmed V and J ends, which lost 4 bases and 0 bases, there was a span of 13 bases. Germline V gene sequence: CDR1 SGDLS, CDR2 YYNGEE. Data came from immunoSEQ multiplex PCR; TCRdb stores just in-frame clones and leaves some out. The sample yields around 170,000 clones, nearly 90% seen once. J is TRBJ1-4 and V is TRBV9; D unclear. This sequence originates from a woman between 50 and 59 years old in good health. The sample consisted of blood. CDR3 sequence reads: CASSSHPGATNEKLFF. In DNA, the CDR3 is TGTGCCAGCAGCTCTCACCCGGGTGCAACTAATGAAAAACTGTTTTTT. Full variable domain (rest looked up from reference TRBV9 and TRBJ1-4): DSGVTQTPKHLITATGQRVTLRCSPRSGDLSVYWYQQSLDQGLQFLIQYYNGEERAKGNILERFSAQQFPDLHSELNLSSLELGDSALYFCASSSHPGATNEKLFFGSGTQLSVL.